This T cell receptor (beta chain) derives from a study of blood T cell repertoires in COVID-19. Only in-frame clones appear in the TCRdb table, and some are missing; sequencing was by immunoSEQ multiplex PCR. The data show 150,000 to 200,000 clones, 80% to 90% seen once. V was pared by 0 bases and J by 4 bases, with 7 bases between. CDR3 size: 14 residues. CDR1 is MNHNS, CDR2 SASEGT, per germline. Sequences were obtained from peripheral blood. The TCR sequence derives from a woman in her fifties or sixties with acute or convalescent COVID-19. This rearrangement joins TRBV6-1 to TRBJ2-1; D call uncertain. The CDR3 coding sequence is TGTGCCAGCAGTGAAGCCACAGTTTACAATGAGCAGTTCTTC. It specifies CASSEATVYNEQFF.